The 9 T cell receptor beta chains in this list originate from one sample, sequenced in a study of PD-L1 blockade in urothelial cancer. This sample's time point: peripheral blood 6 weeks after treatment start. Only in-frame clones appear in the TCRdb table, and some are missing; sequencing was by immunoSEQ multiplex PCR. The data contain about 120,000 clones, 86% of them singletons. Sequences were derived from PBMCs, sampled around atezolizumab (anti-PD-L1) treatment. The receptors here all came from a man aged 45-65 years with urothelial cancer.

V and J are TRBV4-2 and TRBJ2-1; 13 nucleotides line up with TRBD2. The ends lost 2 bases at V and 7 bases at J; junction bases unmatched: 2. Germline-derived CDR1 and CDR2 are LGHNA and YNFKEQ. The CDR3 consists of 15 residues. For the CDR3, the DNA is TGTGCCAGCAGCCAATGGACTAGCGGGAGTAATGAGCAGTTCTTC. Translating gives CASSQWTSGSNEQFF.

The chain is built from TRBV19 and TRBJ1-1; D uncertain. Between the trimmed V and J ends, which lost 4 bases and 7 bases, there was a span of 10 bases. The CDR3 loop spans 12 amino acids. Germline V lookup: CDR1 LNHDA, CDR2 SQIVND (reference sequence). The CDR3 DNA sequence: TGTGCCAGTAGTACCCCCGTCTTTGAAGCTTTCTTT. Translation: CASSTPVFEAFF. Based on the CDR3 plus reference TRBV19 and TRBJ1-1, the full variable domain is DGGITQSPKYLFRKEGQNVTLSCEQNLNHDAMYWYRQDPGQGLRLIYYSQIVNDFQKGDIAEGYSVSREKKESFPLTVTSAQKNPTAFYLCASSTPVFEAFFGQGTRLTVV.

The rearrangement joins TRBV27 to TRBJ2-7; possible D gene TRBD2, 5 bases. Germline CDR1 reads MNHEY; CDR2 reads SMNVEV (reference sequence). The CDR3 loop spans 14 amino acids. Trimming removed 2 bases at V and 3 bases at J, with 11 bases between. This chain's CDR3 is CASSLRRAHYEQYF. CDR3 in DNA: TGTGCCAGCAGTTTAAGGCGGGCGCACTACGAGCAGTACTTC.

The rearrangement uses TRBV9 and TRBJ2-3; the D gene is possibly TRBD1 (5 bases). CDR1 and CDR2 from the germline V gene are SGDLS and YYNGEE. This CDR3 region has 15 residues. Trimming shortened V by 0 bases and J by 4 bases, and 12 bases separated the two germline ends. Written as DNA, the CDR3 is TGTGCCAGCAGCGTAGGAATAGGGGCCGCAGATACGCAGTATTTT. Amino acids: CASSVGIGAADTQYF.

The chain has TRBV6-5 and TRBJ1-2, with TRBD1 as a possible D gene (5 bases). CDR1 is MNHEY and CDR2 is SVGAGI in the germline V gene. The CDR3 is 14 amino acids. Trimming removed 6 bases at V and 5 bases at J, with 16 bases between. CDR3 in DNA: TGTGCCAGCAGCTCTCCCCGACAGAGGTATGGCTACACCTTC. Its translation: CASSSPRQRYGYTF.

Only one count was recorded for this clone. J is TRBJ2-5 and V is TRBV15, with 8 bases aligning to TRBD2. The V and J ends lost 1 base and 1 base, in that order; junction bases with no gene match: 8. From germline, CDR1 is LNHNV and CDR2 YYDKDF (reference sequence). CDR3 length: 17 amino acids. CDR3 in amino acids: CATSRGYPREAQETQYF. CDR3 in DNA: TGTGCCACCAGCAGAGGGTATCCGCGGGAGGCCCAAGAGACCCAGTACTTC.

The chain has TRBV28 and TRBJ1-6, with a weak D call TRBD1 (6 bases). The CDR3 covers 15 residues. The germline gives CDR1 MDHEN, CDR2 SYDVKM. Between the trimmed V and J ends, which lost 5 bases and 4 bases, there was a span of 12 bases. CDR3 residues: CASSVGAIYNSPLHF. CDR3 nucleotides: TGTGCCAGCAGTGTGGGGGCGATTTATAATTCACCCCTCCACTTT. Drawing the rest from reference TRBV28 and TRBJ1-6, the complete variable domain is DVKVTQSSRYLVKRTGEKVFLECVQDMDHENMFWYRQDPGLGLRLIYFSYDVKMKEKGDIPEGYSVSREKKERFSLILESASTNQTSMYLCASSVGAIYNSPLHFGNGTRLTVT.

The CDR3 loop reads CASSPEGLAHNEQFF. The CDR3 DNA is TGTGCCAGCAGTCCTGAGGGACTAGCGCACAATGAGCAGTTCTTC. The chain carries TRBV28 and TRBJ2-1, with TRBD2 matching 10 bases. The CDR3 spans 15 residues. V dropped 5 bases and J dropped 5; count of bases not matched to a gene: 6. Per the germline V gene, CDR1 is MDHEN and CDR2 is SYDVKM.

The chain carries TRBV9 and TRBJ1-4, with 7 nucleotides matching TRBD1. The CDR3 has 16 residues. V was pared by 4 bases and J by 2 bases, with 8 bases of the junction left unmatched. The germline V gene has CDR1 SGDLS and CDR2 YYNGEE. The DNA for the CDR3 is TGTGCCAGCAGCCCAACCTCACAGGGGACTAATGAAAAACTGTTTTTT. Residues: CASSPTSQGTNEKLFF. Looking up the rest from reference TRBV9 and TRBJ1-4 gives the full variable domain: DSGVTQTPKHLITATGQRVTLRCSPRSGDLSVYWYQQSLDQGLQFLIQYYNGEERAKGNILERFSAQQFPDLHSELNLSSLELGDSALYFCASSPTSQGTNEKLFFGSGTQLSVL.